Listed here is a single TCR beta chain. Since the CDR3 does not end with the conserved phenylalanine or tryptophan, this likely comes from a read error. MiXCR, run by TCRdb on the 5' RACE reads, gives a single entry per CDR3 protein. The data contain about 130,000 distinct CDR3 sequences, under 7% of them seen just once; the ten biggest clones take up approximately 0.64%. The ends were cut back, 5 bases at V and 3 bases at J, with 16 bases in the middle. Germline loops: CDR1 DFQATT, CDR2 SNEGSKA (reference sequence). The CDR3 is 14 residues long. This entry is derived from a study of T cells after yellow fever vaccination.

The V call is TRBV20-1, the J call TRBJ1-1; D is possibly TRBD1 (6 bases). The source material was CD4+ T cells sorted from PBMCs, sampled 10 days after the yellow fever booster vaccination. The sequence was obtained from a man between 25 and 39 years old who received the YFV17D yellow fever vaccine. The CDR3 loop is CSAPRRTAHTEAFS. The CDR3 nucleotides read TGCAGTGCTCCACGACGGACAGCACACACTGAAGCTTTCTCT.